Listed below are T cell receptor beta chains from one sample, sequenced in a study of blood T cell repertoires in COVID-19. Data came from immunoSEQ multiplex PCR; TCRdb stores just in-frame clones and leaves some out. The table shows around 150,000 clones, with 81% occurring only once. Source material: peripheral blood. Every receptor here comes from a man aged 55-75 years with active or convalescent COVID-19. Each CDR3 is given with its conserved first and last residue. A D gene is named only where the DNA matches it firmly. Not all rows give a size; the values are once, few, many and, for expanded clones, a class.

clone_size: .
v_call: TRBV7-3
j_call: TRBJ1-5
d_call: .
cdr3_length: 15
cdr3_nt: TGTGCCAGCACCAGGAAGAACAACCTCAATCAGCCCCAGCATTTT
cdr3_aa: CASTRKNNLNQPQHF

clone_size: .
v_call: TRBV29-1
j_call: TRBJ2-1
d_call: .
cdr3_length: 13
cdr3_nt: TGCAGCGTTGAAGCGACAGCCGGCAATGAGCAGTTCTTC
cdr3_aa: CSVEATAGNEQFF

clone_size: few
v_call: TRBV29-1
j_call: TRBJ1-2
d_call: .
cdr3_length: 13
cdr3_nt: TGCAGCGTTGAATCCCGAGAACTTGAGGGCTACACCTTC
cdr3_aa: CSVESRELEGYTF

clone_size: .
v_call: TRBV9
j_call: TRBJ1-4
d_call: .
cdr3_length: 15
cdr3_nt: TGTGCCAGCAGCGGCGATGGGGCGGCCTCCGGAAAACTGTTTTTT
cdr3_aa: CASSGDGAASGKLFF

clone_size: .
v_call: TRBV5-6
j_call: TRBJ1-6
d_call: .
cdr3_length: 16
cdr3_nt: TGTGCCAGCAGCTCGCCAGGCCCAGGGTGGAATTCACCCCTCCACTTT
cdr3_aa: CASSSPGPGWNSPLHF

clone_size: .
v_call: TRBV7-2
j_call: TRBJ1-2
d_call: .
cdr3_length: 15
cdr3_nt: TGTGCCAGCAGCTTCCCCTGGGGAGAGGCCTATGGCTACACCTTC
cdr3_aa: CASSFPWGEAYGYTF

clone_size: .
v_call: TRBV19
j_call: TRBJ1-2
d_call: .
cdr3_length: 13
cdr3_nt: TGTGCCAGTAGTATTCGGTCACCGCCTGGCTACACCTTC
cdr3_aa: CASSIRSPPGYTF

clone_size: once
v_call: TRBV5-1
j_call: TRBJ2-5
d_call: TRBD1
cdr3_length: 16
cdr3_nt: TGCGCCAGCAGCCGAAGACAGGGGCCGGGGCAAGAGACCCAGTACTTC
cdr3_aa: CASSRRQGPGQETQYF

clone_size: .
v_call: TRBV28
j_call: TRBJ2-6
d_call: TRBD1
cdr3_length: 20
cdr3_nt: TGTGCCAGCTACTCTCCCCCACAGGGGAAGATATCCTCTGGGGCCAACGTCCTGACTTTC
cdr3_aa: CASYSPPQGKISSGANVLTF

clone_size: .
v_call: TRBV3-1/TRBV3-2
j_call: TRBJ2-1
d_call: TRBD2
cdr3_length: 17
cdr3_nt: TGTGCCAGCAGCTCAGGGACTAGCGGGAGCTCCTACAATGAGCAGTTCTTC
cdr3_aa: CASSSGTSGSSYNEQFF

clone_size: once
v_call: TRBV18
j_call: TRBJ2-6
d_call: TRBD1
cdr3_length: 13
cdr3_nt: TGTGCCAGCTCACAGGGGGCGCGTAGCGTCCTGACTTTC
cdr3_aa: CASSQGARSVLTF

clone_size: .
v_call: TRBV28
j_call: TRBJ1-6
d_call: TRBD1
cdr3_length: 13
cdr3_nt: TGTGCCAGCGCAGGGGGCTCGAATTCACCCCTCCACTTT
cdr3_aa: CASAGGSNSPLHF

clone_size: .
v_call: TRBV7-9
j_call: TRBJ2-5
d_call: .
cdr3_length: 16
cdr3_nt: TGTGCCAGCAGCTTAGCAGGGACAAGGCCCCCGGAGACCCAGTACTTC
cdr3_aa: CASSLAGTRPPETQYF

clone_size: .
v_call: TRBV6-2/TRBV6-3
j_call: TRBJ1-2
d_call: .
cdr3_length: 15
cdr3_nt: TGTGCCAGCAGTTATCGCCGTGGGACTCACTATGGCTACACCTTC
cdr3_aa: CASSYRRGTHYGYTF

clone_size: .
v_call: TRBV28
j_call: TRBJ2-7
d_call: .
cdr3_length: 12
cdr3_nt: TGTGCCAGCAGTCCCACTCAGGGGAAGCAGTACTTC
cdr3_aa: CASSPTQGKQYF

clone_size: .
v_call: TRBV10-2
j_call: TRBJ2-3
d_call: .
cdr3_length: 14
cdr3_nt: TGCGCCAGCAGTGACGGGAAAAGCACAGATACGCAGTATTTT
cdr3_aa: CASSDGKSTDTQYF

clone_size: .
v_call: TRBV5-1
j_call: TRBJ2-2
d_call: .
cdr3_length: 14
cdr3_nt: TGCGCCAGCAGCTTGATAGGGGACACCGGGGAGCTGTTTTTT
cdr3_aa: CASSLIGDTGELFF

clone_size: .
v_call: TRBV5-5
j_call: TRBJ1-3
d_call: .
cdr3_length: 16
cdr3_nt: TGTGCCAGCAGCTTGCTCGGGACACATGGTGGAAACACCATATATTTT
cdr3_aa: CASSLLGTHGGNTIYF

clone_size: few
v_call: TRBV2
j_call: TRBJ2-7
d_call: TRBD2
cdr3_length: 15
cdr3_nt: TGTGCCAGCAGACCCACTAGCGGGGGGAACTACGAGCAGTACTTC
cdr3_aa: CASRPTSGGNYEQYF

clone_size: .
v_call: TRBV6-6
j_call: TRBJ1-4
d_call: .
cdr3_length: 13
cdr3_nt: TGTGCCAGCAGGCCGCCGGTTAATGAAAAACTGTTTTTT
cdr3_aa: CASRPPVNEKLFF

clone_size: once
v_call: TRBV10-2
j_call: TRBJ1-2
d_call: .
cdr3_length: 15
cdr3_nt: TGCGCCAGCAGTACCCTTCAAGAGACTAACTATGGCTACACCTTC
cdr3_aa: CASSTLQETNYGYTF

clone_size: .
v_call: TRBV6-5
j_call: TRBJ1-1
d_call: .
cdr3_length: 15
cdr3_nt: TGTGCCAGCAGTTACATAGGAGGGACGAACACTGAAGCTTTCTTT
cdr3_aa: CASSYIGGTNTEAFF

clone_size: .
v_call: TRBV9
j_call: TRBJ2-1
d_call: .
cdr3_length: 16
cdr3_nt: TGTGCCAGCAGCGTAGTCTCCGGGGGTCTTTACAATGAGCAGTTCTTC
cdr3_aa: CASSVVSGGLYNEQFF

clone_size: .
v_call: TRBV5-4
j_call: TRBJ2-5
d_call: TRBD1
cdr3_length: 15
cdr3_nt: TGTGCCAGCTACATAGTCGGCAGGGGGCGGGAGACCCAGTACTTC
cdr3_aa: CASYIVGRGRETQYF

clone_size: .
v_call: TRBV14
j_call: TRBJ1-2
d_call: .
cdr3_length: 14
cdr3_nt: TGTGCCAGCAGCCAGAGGAGGGACGGCTATGGCTACACCTTC
cdr3_aa: CASSQRRDGYGYTF

clone_size: .
v_call: TRBV9
j_call: TRBJ2-2
d_call: TRBD1
cdr3_length: 15
cdr3_nt: TGTGCCAGCAGCGAGGGACAGGGGGGCACCGGGGAGCTGTTTTTT
cdr3_aa: CASSEGQGGTGELFF

clone_size: .
v_call: TRBV29-1
j_call: TRBJ2-5
d_call: TRBD1
cdr3_length: 15
cdr3_nt: TGCAGCGTTGAATTCGGGACAGGGATAGCCGAGACCCAGTACTTC
cdr3_aa: CSVEFGTGIAETQYF

clone_size: .
v_call: TRBV27
j_call: TRBJ2-3
d_call: TRBD2
cdr3_length: 16
cdr3_nt: TGTGCCAGCAGTCTCGGACTAGCGGGAGGCACAGATACGCAGTATTTT
cdr3_aa: CASSLGLAGGTDTQYF

clone_size: .
v_call: TRBV5-1
j_call: TRBJ2-1
d_call: TRBD2
cdr3_length: 16
cdr3_nt: TGCGCCAGCAGCAGAGGGGGGACTAGCGGCGACAATGAGCAGTTCTTC
cdr3_aa: CASSRGGTSGDNEQFF

clone_size: .
v_call: TRBV7-9
j_call: TRBJ1-4
d_call: .
cdr3_length: 11
cdr3_nt: TGTGCCAGCAGCTTCGATGAAAAACTGTTTTTT
cdr3_aa: CASSFDEKLFF

clone_size: .
v_call: TRBV19
j_call: TRBJ1-3
d_call: TRBD1
cdr3_length: 16
cdr3_nt: TGTGCCAGTAGTAGACCGACAGGGGTTTATGGAAACACCATATATTTT
cdr3_aa: CASSRPTGVYGNTIYF

clone_size: .
v_call: TRBV6-5
j_call: TRBJ2-7
d_call: .
cdr3_length: 15
cdr3_nt: TGTGCCACGCAGCCAAATCGCGGGTTCTCCTACGAGCAGTACTTC
cdr3_aa: CATQPNRGFSYEQYF

clone_size: .
v_call: TRBV5-6
j_call: TRBJ2-7
d_call: .
cdr3_length: 15
cdr3_nt: TGTGCCAGCAGCTTTCCCTCTACAGGGAACAACGAGCAGTACTTC
cdr3_aa: CASSFPSTGNNEQYF

clone_size: .
v_call: TRBV5-5
j_call: TRBJ2-2
d_call: TRBD2
cdr3_length: 17
cdr3_nt: TGTGCCAGCAGCCCAAAACTAGCGGGAGGGTACACCGGGGAGCTGTTTTTT
cdr3_aa: CASSPKLAGGYTGELFF

clone_size: .
v_call: TRBV7-9
j_call: TRBJ2-3
d_call: TRBD2
cdr3_length: 13
cdr3_nt: TGTGCCAGCGGCGGGAGAAGTACAGATACGCAGTATTTT
cdr3_aa: CASGGRSTDTQYF

clone_size: .
v_call: TRBV5-1
j_call: TRBJ1-1
d_call: TRBD1
cdr3_length: 14
cdr3_nt: TGCGCCAGCAGCTTGAGACAGGGGGCCACTGAAGCTTTCTTT
cdr3_aa: CASSLRQGATEAFF

clone_size: .
v_call: TRBV10-1
j_call: TRBJ1-1
d_call: .
cdr3_length: 12
cdr3_nt: TGCGCCAGCAGTGATTGGGGGCCGCCTGCTTTCTTT
cdr3_aa: CASSDWGPPAFF

clone_size: .
v_call: TRBV6-6
j_call: TRBJ1-2
d_call: .
cdr3_length: 15
cdr3_nt: TGTGCCAGCAGTTACGCGACACAATCTAACTATGGCTACACCTTC
cdr3_aa: CASSYATQSNYGYTF

clone_size: once
v_call: TRBV6-6
j_call: TRBJ1-6
d_call: .
cdr3_length: 16
cdr3_nt: TGTGCCAGCAGCCCACGGGGGAGCTCCTATAATTCACCCCTCCACTTT
cdr3_aa: CASSPRGSSYNSPLHF

clone_size: .
v_call: TRBV5-4
j_call: TRBJ2-1
d_call: TRBD2
cdr3_length: 14
cdr3_nt: TGTGCCAGCAGCTGGGGCGGGAGTAGGAATGAGCAGTTCTTC
cdr3_aa: CASSWGGSRNEQFF

clone_size: few
v_call: TRBV3-1/TRBV3-2
j_call: TRBJ2-1
d_call: TRBD2
cdr3_length: 15
cdr3_nt: TGTGCCAGCAGCGTAAGCGGGAGGGGGGCTACTGAGCAGTTCTTC
cdr3_aa: CASSVSGRGATEQFF

clone_size: once
v_call: TRBV12-3/TRBV12-4
j_call: TRBJ2-3
d_call: TRBD1
cdr3_length: 12
cdr3_nt: TGTGCCAGCAGCTGGGGACAGTATACGCAGTATTTT
cdr3_aa: CASSWGQYTQYF

clone_size: .
v_call: TRBV3-1/TRBV3-2
j_call: TRBJ1-2
d_call: TRBD1
cdr3_length: 15
cdr3_nt: TGTGCCAGCAGCTACCAGGACAGGGGTGGCTATGGCTACACCTTC
cdr3_aa: CASSYQDRGGYGYTF

clone_size: .
v_call: TRBV18
j_call: TRBJ2-2
d_call: .
cdr3_length: 14
cdr3_nt: TGTGCCAGCTCAGCGGGTCTGAACACCGGGGAGCTGTTTTTT
cdr3_aa: CASSAGLNTGELFF

clone_size: .
v_call: TRBV7-8
j_call: TRBJ2-7
d_call: TRBD2
cdr3_length: 14
cdr3_nt: TGTGCCAGCAGCTGGGGGACTAGCGCTTACGAGCAGTACTTC
cdr3_aa: CASSWGTSAYEQYF

clone_size: .
v_call: TRBV19
j_call: TRBJ2-1
d_call: TRBD2
cdr3_length: 13
cdr3_nt: TGTGCCAGTAGCCCGGGAGGGCTAGGTGAGCAGTTCTTC
cdr3_aa: CASSPGGLGEQFF

clone_size: few
v_call: TRBV7-9
j_call: TRBJ1-1
d_call: .
cdr3_length: 15
cdr3_nt: TGTGCCAGCAGCCTCGACGGTGACAGCGACACTGAAGCTTTCTTT
cdr3_aa: CASSLDGDSDTEAFF

clone_size: .
v_call: TRBV6-5
j_call: TRBJ2-1
d_call: .
cdr3_length: 13
cdr3_nt: TGTGCCAGCAGTCCAGCTAGCGTCAATGAGCAGTTCTTC
cdr3_aa: CASSPASVNEQFF

clone_size: .
v_call: TRBV21-1
j_call: TRBJ1-4
d_call: .
cdr3_length: 16
cdr3_nt: TGTGCCAGCAGCAAAGACGGGACAGGATTTAATGAAAAACTGTTTTTT
cdr3_aa: CASSKDGTGFNEKLFF

clone_size: .
v_call: TRBV28
j_call: TRBJ1-1
d_call: .
cdr3_length: 16
cdr3_nt: TGTGCCAGCAGTTTATTTACCCGGGGGGGGAACACTGAAGCTTTCTTT
cdr3_aa: CASSLFTRGGNTEAFF

clone_size: .
v_call: TRBV4-2
j_call: TRBJ2-3
d_call: TRBD2
cdr3_length: 16
cdr3_nt: TGTGCCAGCAGCCAAAAGTCGGCGGGGGGCACAGATACGCAGTATTTT
cdr3_aa: CASSQKSAGGTDTQYF

clone_size: .
v_call: TRBV28
j_call: TRBJ2-4
d_call: .
cdr3_length: 15
cdr3_nt: TGTGCCAGCAGACCAGGGGGGACAGCCAAAAACATTCAGTACTTC
cdr3_aa: CASRPGGTAKNIQYF

clone_size: .
v_call: TRBV10-2
j_call: TRBJ2-2
d_call: .
cdr3_length: 16
cdr3_nt: TGCGCCAGCAGTGAGTCCGGTCCGACAAACACCGGGGAGCTGTTTTTT
cdr3_aa: CASSESGPTNTGELFF

clone_size: .
v_call: TRBV19
j_call: TRBJ1-4
d_call: TRBD1
cdr3_length: 14
cdr3_nt: TGTGCCAGTAGTGGCGGGACAGGGCATGAAAAACTGTTTTTT
cdr3_aa: CASSGGTGHEKLFF

clone_size: .
v_call: TRBV3-1/TRBV3-2
j_call: TRBJ1-5
d_call: TRBD1
cdr3_length: 18
cdr3_nt: TGTGCCAGCAGCCAAGATCCAAGACAGGGATGGGGCAATCAGCCCCAGCATTTT
cdr3_aa: CASSQDPRQGWGNQPQHF

clone_size: once
v_call: TRBV18
j_call: TRBJ1-4
d_call: TRBD1
cdr3_length: 15
cdr3_nt: TGTGCCAGCTCACAACAGGGGGCTTCCAATGAAAAACTGTTTTTT
cdr3_aa: CASSQQGASNEKLFF

clone_size: .
v_call: TRBV29-1
j_call: TRBJ1-5
d_call: TRBD1
cdr3_length: 14
cdr3_nt: TGCAGCGCTAAGGGGACAGGGTACAATCAGCCCCAGCATTTT
cdr3_aa: CSAKGTGYNQPQHF

clone_size: few
v_call: TRBV5-5
j_call: TRBJ2-7
d_call: .
cdr3_length: 15
cdr3_nt: TGTGCCAGCAGCGATACGGGACGGGGGACCTACGAGCAGTACTTC
cdr3_aa: CASSDTGRGTYEQYF